Below, 17 T cell receptor beta chains from the same sample are listed, as sequenced in a study of Tregs in tolerant kidney transplant recipients. The table came from immunoSEQ multiplex PCR; TCRdb's copy has only in-frame clones and leaves some out. The sample records around 120,000 clones, 85% to 95% being singletons. Sequencing input: CD4+ T cells from blood. The receptors derive from a human donor in good health.

The V call is TRBV2, the J call TRBJ1-3; D is ambiguous. The CDR3 is 16 residues long. Trimming took off 4 bases at V and 0 bases at J, with 13 bases between the two ends. Germline lookup yields CDR1 SNHLY and CDR2 FYNNEI. In nucleotides, the CDR3 is TGTGCCAGCAGTGGCTATCGACGGAACTCTGGAAACACCATATATTTT. It translates to CASSGYRRNSGNTIYF.

This clone appeared once. The V and J genes are TRBV23-1 and TRBJ2-3; D is possibly TRBD1 (5 bases). TRBV23-1 is known as an ORF, though its function is uncertain. The CDR3 spans 18 residues. V lost 6 bases, J lost 1 base, and 23 bases lay in between. The CDR3 nucleotides read TGCGCCAGCAGGCCCAGGGCATACATTGACTCCTGCACAGATACGCAGTATTTT. Protein: CASRPRAYIDSCTDTQYF.

The chain carries TRBV6-6 and TRBJ2-7, with 7 bases that match TRBD1. This CDR3 is 15 amino acids long. J lost 7 bases, V lost 3 bases, and 12 bases had no gene match. Germline V gene lookup returns CDR1 MNHNY and CDR2 SVGAGI (reference sequence). The CDR3 protein is CASSYLGQASGEQYF. CDR3 in DNA: TGTGCCAGCAGTTATCTTGGACAGGCCTCAGGAGAGCAGTACTTC.

The chain joins TRBV18 to TRBJ1-3; D ambiguous. V lost 5 bases to trimming and J lost 4 bases, with 24 bases between them. The CDR3 sequence is 18 residues long. CDR1 KGHSH and CDR2 LQKENI come from the germline V gene. The CDR3 sequence is CASSASDPTYPSGNTIYF. The CDR3 DNA reads TGTGCCAGCTCAGCATCGGACCCTACTTATCCATCCGGAAACACCATATATTTT. Together with reference TRBV18 and TRBJ1-3, the CDR3 gives the full variable domain: NAGVMQNPRHLVRRRGQEARLRCSPMKGHSHVYWYRQLPEEGLKFMVYLQKENIIDESGMPKERFSAEFPKEGPSILRIQQVVRGDSAAYFCASSASDPTYPSGNTIYFGEGSWLTVV.

This chain links TRBV30 with TRBJ2-5; D is perhaps TRBD2 (6 bases). The CDR3 length is 15 residues. Trimming pared 2 bases from V and 0 bases from J, leaving 13 bases between. The V gene's germline CDR1 is GTSNPN and CDR2 SVGIG (reference sequence). CDR3 nucleotide sequence: TGTGCCTGGAGTCCACCTGGGGGGTACCAAGAGACCCAGTACTTC. Protein: CAWSPPGGYQETQYF.

The chain couples TRBV25-1 to TRBJ2-3; maybe TRBD1 (6 bases). The CDR3 extends over 17 amino acids. Trimming pared 2 bases from V and 2 bases from J, leaving 17 bases between. Germline V CDR1 and CDR2: MGHDK, SYGVNS. This CDR3 reads CASSEGLGTRYTDTQYF. CDR3 coding DNA: TGTGCCAGCAGTGAAGGGCTGGGGACACGGTACACAGATACGCAGTATTTT.

The gene calls are TRBV5-1 and TRBJ2-7, with TRBD1 matching 11 bases. The V segment lost 0 bases and the J segment 3 bases; nucleotides outside the gene matches: 5. The CDR3 extends over 16 amino acids. Germline values: CDR1 SGHRS, CDR2 YFSETQ. The CDR3 is CASSLEGTGGYYEQYF. CDR3 bases: TGCGCCAGCAGCTTGGAGGGGACAGGGGGGTACTACGAGCAGTACTTC.

A remark on this clone: Other DNA sequences in this sample translate to the same CDR3. The chain joins TRBV5-1 to TRBJ2-1; D might be TRBD2 (6 bases). Germline CDR1 and CDR2: SGHRS and YFSETQ. Trimming pared 4 bases from V and 2 bases from J, leaving 16 bases between. The CDR3 is made up of 16 amino acids. CDR3: CASSRGGTGPYNEQFF. CDR3 DNA: TGCGCCAGCAGCCGTGGAGGGACTGGCCCCTACAATGAGCAGTTCTTC.

This clone was picked up one time. The gene calls are TRBV6-1 and TRBJ2-1, with D perhaps matching TRBD1 (5 bases). CDR1 and CDR2 (germline): MNHNS, SASEGT. Trimming shortened V by 6 bases and J by 2 bases, and 11 bases separated the two germline ends. The CDR3 contains 14 residues. As DNA, the CDR3 is TGTGCCAGCAGGAAGGACACCGCCTACAATGAGCAGTTCTTC. Protein product: CASRKDTAYNEQFF.

The V and J genes are TRBV4-2 and TRBJ1-2; D uncertain. V lost 0 bases, J lost 8 bases, and 28 bases lay in between. Germline CDR1 and CDR2: LGHNA and YNFKEQ. This CDR3 comprises 19 residues. CDR3 nucleotide sequence: TGTGCCAGCAGCCAAGATCGGGTCGGAGATATACCATCGACGAGGGGCTACACCTTC. Encoded protein: CASSQDRVGDIPSTRGYTF.

This clone has only one observation. Other nucleotide sequences in the sample specify the same CDR3. The chain recombines TRBV20-1 with TRBJ2-7; no clear D. The CDR3 totals 11 residues. In germline, CDR1 is DFQATT, CDR2 SNEGSKA (reference sequence). V lost 6 bases, J lost 3 bases, and 9 bases lay in between. The DNA of the CDR3 is TGCAGTGCGTCCCCTAACTACGAGCAGTACTTC. Its protein product is CSASPNYEQYF.

The chain employs TRBV30 and TRBJ2-2, with D unresolved. Germline values: CDR1 GTSNPN, CDR2 SVGIG (reference sequence). This CDR3 is built from 16 residues. Between the trimmed V and J ends, which lost 0 bases and 6 bases, there was a span of 17 bases. In DNA, the CDR3 is TGTGCCTGGAGTGTACAAACGGCCGTTCGGTCCGGGGAGCTGTTTTTT. This translates into CAWSVQTAVRSGELFF.

This rearrangement joins TRBV5-4 to TRBJ2-2; possible D gene TRBD2, 5 bases. The CDR3 extends over 17 amino acids. Trimming removed 0 bases from V and 0 bases from J, with 12 bases in between. Germline CDR1 reads SGHNT; CDR2 reads YYREEE (reference sequence). CDR3 sequence (DNA): TGTGCCAGCAGCTTGGATCCAGCGGCATCGAACACCGGGGAGCTGTTTTTT. It translates to CASSLDPAASNTGELFF.

The chain recombines TRBV7-9 with TRBJ2-2; the match to TRBD2 covers 8 bases. With 5 bases clipped from V and 7 bases from J, the junction kept 6 bases outside the gene matches. The CDR3 runs to 14 residues. Germline CDR1 and CDR2: SEHNR and FQNEAQ (reference sequence). The CDR3 DNA follows: TGTGCCAGCAGCCGGGCGGGAGGAATCGGGGAGCTGTTTTTT. Translated, it gives CASSRAGGIGELFF.

This clone was recorded only once. This chain connects TRBV19 to TRBJ2-7, with 8 nucleotides matching TRBD1. The germline CDR1 and CDR2 sequences are LNHDA and SQIVND (reference sequence). V trimming: 1 base; J trimming: 6 bases; junction bases outside the gene matches: 5. CDR3 size: 14 residues. The CDR3 sequence: CASSIVPDRGEQYF. The CDR3, as DNA: TGTGCCAGTAGTATAGTCCCCGACAGGGGCGAGCAGTACTTC.

This chain joins TRBV5-1 and TRBJ1-1; TRBD1 matches at 7 bases. The V and J ends lost 0 bases and 4 bases, in that order; junction bases with no gene match: 9. Germline V gene sequence: CDR1 SGHRS, CDR2 YFSETQ. This CDR3 is 16 amino acids long. The CDR3 nucleotides are TGCGCCAGCAGCTTGGTGGGGACAGCGCTGGGCACTGAAGCTTTCTTT. Translated: CASSLVGTALGTEAFF.

The chain has TRBV11-2 and TRBJ2-1; 8 bases are a match to TRBD2. CDR3 length equals 12 residues. The J segment lost 9 bases and the V segment lost 7 bases, leaving 5 bases of the junction unmatched. The germline CDR1 and CDR2 sequences are SGHAT and FQNNGV. The chain's CDR3 is CASNIAGGEQFF. In nucleotides, the CDR3 is TGTGCCAGCAACATTGCGGGGGGTGAGCAGTTCTTC. Variable domain in full (rest from reference TRBV11-2 and TRBJ2-1): EAGVAQSPRYKIIEKRQSVAFWCNPISGHATLYWYQQILGQGPKLLIQFQNNGVVDDSQLPKDRFSAERLKGVDSTLKIQPAKLEDSAVYLCASNIAGGEQFFGPGTRLTVL.